This T cell receptor beta chain derives from a study of a mutant IDH1 vaccine in newly diagnosed glioma (dated by TCRdb to the early 2020s). General notes on the study: In the chemotherapy-containing groups, vaccination started alongside temozolomide cycles, whereas in patients who had radiotherapy alone it started 4-6 weeks after radiotherapy. Of the approximately 35 treated patients, roughly 60% were male and about 40% were female, and a mean age of around 40 years was recorded. Before enrollment, patients had received standard therapy of radiotherapy alone, temozolomide alone, or radiochemotherapy with temozolomide; most received the combination. The week-35 safety follow-up was designated visit V12, and the week-47 end of study was designated visit V13. Peripheral blood samples were drawn at six visits, namely V03 (baseline), V05, V07, V10, V12 and V13. Longitudinal TCRB deep sequencing was performed for about two dozen treated patients wherever samples were available for exploratory analyses.

The time point tag for this specimen amounts to: week 47, end of study. A 20-mer mutant IDH1 peptide at 300 micrograms in Montanide made up each vaccine dose, which was injected subcutaneously together with topical imiquimod. Eight vaccinations were administered to patients in weeks 1, 3, 5, 7, 11, 15, 19 and 23, corresponding to visits V03 through V10. Donors had newly diagnosed WHO grade 3 or 4 IDH1-mutant astrocytomas with loss of nuclear ATRX. The samples were drawn from NOA16, a multicentre, single-arm, open-label phase I trial in Germany that tested a mutant IDH1 peptide vaccine in humans for the first time. Genomic DNA for TCRB sequencing was isolated from EDTA blood with the DNeasy Blood and Tissue Kit. Library preparation used the immunoSEQ multiplex PCR assay. Following the manufacturer's protocol, the hsTCRB Kit was used to amplify rearranged TCR beta chain sequences. An Illumina MiSeq was used to sequence the TCRB libraries. In the original analysis: Demultiplexing, trimming and gene mapping were performed with the kit vendor's proprietary platform. The clones in this table, taken by TCRdb from immuneACCESS, are in-frame only. Not every clone is retained; where verified, under half of the shortfall comes from an unresolved V gene, and the cause of the rest is unknown. V and J calls and clone size are those listed in that table; D and trimming were worked out from the DNA. Here the sample has tens of thousands of clones; about 71% occur a single time. The ten most abundant clones make up 5.3% of the sample.

Concerning this clone: The clone's antigen remains unknown. Per-nucleotide qualities are absent, and no much larger clonotype sits a single base away.

Overall results and qualifications from the work: Across multiple MHC alleles, vaccine-induced immune responses were seen in just over 90% of patients. Pseudoprogression seemed to be unrelated to changes in the top peripheral T cell clonotypes found by TCRB sequencing. PBMC samples for TCRB deep sequencing were selected based on availability. According to the authors, sample limitations meant that analyses of patient blood samples could not be reproduced.

From the cysteine up to the phenylalanine, the CDR3 has a length of 13 residues. Just CDR3 DNA is preserved here, 39 bases in frame from base 1. From the germline V gene, CDR1 is SGHTA and CDR2 is FQGNSA. V and J are truncated by 4 bases and 2 bases respectively, leaving an intervening sequence of 9 bases. The sample was PBMCs, taken from a glioma patient whose treatment included an IDH1 peptide vaccine. This TCR derives from a middle-aged man with glioma. The chain links TRBV7-2 with TRBJ2-7; a weak D assignment points to TRBD2 (6 bases agree). CDR3 protein: CASSSGGPYEQYF. DNA sequence: TGTGCCAGCAGCTCCGGGGGTCCCTACGAGCAGTACTTC.